The T cell receptor beta chain under discussion was sequenced for a study of blood T cell repertoires in COVID-19. Germline V lookup: CDR1 WSHSY, CDR2 SAAADI. The CDR3 totals 13 residues. Trimming left V 8 bases short and J 8 bases short, with 13 bases between. Assay: immunoSEQ multiplex PCR; the TCRdb copy retains only in-frame clones and omits some. Seen here are 110,000 or so clones, roughly 80% observed once, and the top ten hold about 8.5%. Sequencing was done on a sample of peripheral blood. This sequence originates from a woman aged 40 to 49 with acute or convalescent COVID-19. This chain connects TRBV10-2 to TRBJ1-6; perhaps TRBD1 as D (6 bases). The DNA for the CDR3 is TGCGCCAGCGGGAGGGGGGAAGATTCACCCCTCCACTTT. Encoded protein: CASGRGEDSPLHF.